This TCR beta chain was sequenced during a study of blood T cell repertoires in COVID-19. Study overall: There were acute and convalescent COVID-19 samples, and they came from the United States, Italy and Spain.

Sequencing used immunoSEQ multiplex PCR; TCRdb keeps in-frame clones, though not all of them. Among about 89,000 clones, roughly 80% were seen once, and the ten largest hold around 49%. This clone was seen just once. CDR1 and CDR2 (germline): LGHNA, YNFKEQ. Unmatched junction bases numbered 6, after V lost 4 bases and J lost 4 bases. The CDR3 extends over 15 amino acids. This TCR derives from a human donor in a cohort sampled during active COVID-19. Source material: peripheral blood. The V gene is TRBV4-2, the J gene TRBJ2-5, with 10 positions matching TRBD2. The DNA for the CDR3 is TGTGCCAGCAGCCCATTTCCTAGCGGGAGAGAGACCCAGTACTTC. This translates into CASSPFPSGRETQYF.